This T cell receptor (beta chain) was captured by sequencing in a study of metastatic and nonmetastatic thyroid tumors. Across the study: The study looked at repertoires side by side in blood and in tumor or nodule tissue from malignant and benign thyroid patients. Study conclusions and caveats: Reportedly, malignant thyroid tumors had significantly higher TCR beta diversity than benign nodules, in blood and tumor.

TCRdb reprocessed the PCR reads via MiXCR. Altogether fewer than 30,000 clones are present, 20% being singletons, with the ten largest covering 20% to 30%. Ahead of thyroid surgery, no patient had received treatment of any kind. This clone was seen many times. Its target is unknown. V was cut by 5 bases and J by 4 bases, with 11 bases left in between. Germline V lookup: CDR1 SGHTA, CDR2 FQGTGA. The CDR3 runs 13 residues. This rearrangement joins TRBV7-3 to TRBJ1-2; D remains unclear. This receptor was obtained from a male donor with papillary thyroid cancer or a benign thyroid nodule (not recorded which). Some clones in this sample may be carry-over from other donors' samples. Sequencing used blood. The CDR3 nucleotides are TGTGCCAGCAGCGAGGGAATTGGCTATGGCTACACCTTC. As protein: CASSEGIGYGYTF.